This T cell receptor (beta chain) emerged from a study of OX40 agonist ivuxolimab in advanced cancers. Across the whole study: Under the entry rules, prior anti-PD-1, anti-PD-L1 or anti-CTLA-4 therapy was allowed, and roughly 39% had some.

Systemic immunosuppression or autoimmune disease history was grounds to exclude patients. With regard to this clone: The antigen remains unidentified.

Study-wide findings and caveats: Low levels of normalized T-cell clonal expansion also appeared in some nonresponders.

TCRdb's copy holds only in-frame clones and misses some; the assay was immunoSEQ multiplex PCR. The sample has over 70,000 clones, about 86% seen once. Sequenced here: CD4+ or CD8+ T cells sorted from blood, sampled in a trial of the OX40 agonist ivuxolimab. The TCR sequence derives from an adult with an advanced solid tumor such as melanoma, head and neck, liver or kidney cancer.

CDR3 loop: CSVERDRGYGYTF. The CDR3, as DNA: TGCAGCGTTGAAAGAGACAGGGGCTATGGCTACACCTTC. The V and J genes are TRBV29-1 and TRBJ1-2; 8 nucleotides line up with TRBD1. The CDR3 sequence is 13 residues long. In germline, CDR1 is SQVTM, CDR2 ANQGSEA. After removal of 2 bases from V and 4 bases from J, the junction contained 3 bases not matched to a gene.